The 23 T cell receptor beta chains in this list originate from one sample, sequenced in a study of blood T cell repertoires in COVID-19. Assay used: immunoSEQ multiplex PCR; TCRdb lists only in-frame clones, some missing. Of under 300,000 clones in the sample, roughly 82% were seen once. The sample was peripheral blood. These receptor sequences come from an elderly man with acute or convalescent COVID-19.

This clone was observed a single time. The chain has TRBV28 and TRBJ2-7; TRBD1 aligns across 7 bases. From germline, CDR1 is MDHEN and CDR2 SYDVKM. V gave up 8 bases and J gave up 3 bases; unmatched junction bases: 10. The CDR3 length is 14 residues. The CDR3 loop reads CASRRGQAGYEQYF. CDR3 coding DNA: TGTGCCAGCCGACGTGGACAGGCGGGCTACGAGCAGTACTTC. Based on the CDR3 plus reference TRBV28 and TRBJ2-7, the full variable domain is DVKVTQSSRYLVKRTGEKVFLECVQDMDHENMFWYRQDPGLGLRLIYFSYDVKMKEKGDIPEGYSVSREKKERFSLILESASTNQTSMYLCASRRGQAGYEQYFGPGTRLTVT.

This clone came up a few times. This chain uses TRBV7-3 with TRBJ2-2; D is perhaps TRBD1 (6 bases). Trimming removed 1 base at V and 7 bases at J, with 10 bases between. Per the germline V gene, CDR1 is SGHTA and CDR2 is FQGTGA. This CDR3 has 14 residues. The chain's CDR3 is CASSLKGGIGELFF. DNA for the CDR3: TGTGCCAGCAGCTTAAAAGGGGGTATCGGGGAGCTGTTTTTT.

This rearrangement joins TRBV6-6 to TRBJ1-1; tentatively, D is TRBD1 (6 bases). The V gene's germline CDR1 is MNHNY and CDR2 SVGAGI (reference sequence). Trimming took off 0 bases at V and 0 bases at J, with 11 bases between the two ends. This CDR3 is 16 amino acids long. The DNA of the CDR3 is TGTGCCAGCAGTTACTCCCTGACAGGCATGAACACTGAAGCTTTCTTT. The encoded protein is CASSYSLTGMNTEAFF.

This rearrangement joins TRBV5-1 to TRBJ2-7; TRBD2 matches at 10 bases. V lost 3 bases, J lost 7 bases, and 4 bases stayed unmatched. CDR3 length equals 13 residues. Germline V gene lookup returns CDR1 SGHRS and CDR2 YFSETQ. This CDR3 reads CASSWRTSGEQYF. As DNA, the CDR3 is TGCGCCAGCAGCTGGCGGACTAGCGGAGAGCAGTACTTC.

This chain uses TRBV15 with TRBJ1-2; no clear D gene. Germline loops: CDR1 LNHNV, CDR2 YYDKDF (reference sequence). V shed 3 bases and J shed 8 bases, with 13 bases lying between them. The CDR3 is made up of 13 amino acids. The CDR3 spells CATSRERDRGYTF. In DNA, the CDR3 is TGTGCCACCAGCAGGGAGAGAGATAGGGGCTACACCTTC.

The J gene is TRBJ1-2, the V gene TRBV28, with a possible D match to TRBD1 (5 bases). V was pared by 8 bases and J by 4 bases, with 8 bases between. The CDR3 contains 11 residues. The germline CDR1 and CDR2 sequences are MDHEN and SYDVKM. The CDR3: CASGASYGYTF. The DNA for the CDR3 is TGTGCCAGCGGGGCCAGCTATGGCTACACCTTC.

The chain recombines TRBV2 with TRBJ1-1; TRBD1 matches 8 bases. From germline, CDR1 is SNHLY and CDR2 FYNNEI. This CDR3 contains 15 residues. V was pared by 6 bases and J by 1 base, with 7 bases of the junction left unmatched. This chain's CDR3 is CASRLDRGGNTEAFF. Here the CDR3 DNA reads TGTGCCAGCAGACTCGACAGGGGAGGGAACACTGAAGCTTTCTTT.

The chain carries TRBV15 and TRBJ2-7; D possibly corresponds to TRBD1 (6 bases). CDR1 LNHNV and CDR2 YYDKDF come from the germline V gene (reference sequence). The CDR3 extends over 15 amino acids. The V end lost 0 bases, the J end lost 4 bases, and 13 bases lay between the germline ends. CDR3 coding DNA: TGTGCCACCAGCAGAGATTCCGGGACATTGTACGAGCAGTACTTC. This encodes CATSRDSGTLYEQYF.

The chain couples TRBV5-1 to TRBJ1-5; 9 bases fit TRBD1. Germline V gives CDR1 SGHRS, CDR2 YFSETQ. The CDR3 is 15 amino acids. The J segment lost 4 bases and the V segment lost 0 bases, leaving 2 bases of the junction unmatched. The CDR3 region is CASSLATGGNQPQHF. The CDR3 coding sequence is TGCGCCAGCAGCTTGGCGACAGGGGGAAATCAGCCCCAGCATTTT.

This clone turned up a few times. The rearrangement joins TRBV6-5 to TRBJ1-6; D might be TRBD1 (6 bases). The CDR3 runs to 15 residues. Trimming pared 5 bases from V and 7 bases from J, leaving 15 bases between. The germline gives CDR1 MNHEY, CDR2 SVGAGI. The CDR3: CASSLGTNWNSPLHF. DNA of the CDR3: TGTGCCAGCAGTCTCGGGACAAATTGGAATTCACCCCTCCACTTT.

V is TRBV7-2 and J is TRBJ1-1, with D possibly matching TRBD1 (6 bases). V gave up 5 bases and J gave up 5 bases, with 15 bases separating them. The CDR3 is 14 residues long. Per germline, CDR1 SGHTA and CDR2 FQGNSA. The CDR3 coding sequence is TGTGCCAGCAGCGTGGACAGAACGGGGACTGAAGCTTTCTTT. Translating it yields CASSVDRTGTEAFF.

The V gene is TRBV5-4, the J gene TRBJ2-2, with 9 bases identical to TRBD1. Unmatched junction bases numbered 5, after V lost 4 bases and J lost 1 base. Germline V gives CDR1 SGHNT, CDR2 YYREEE (reference sequence). This CDR3 has 16 amino acids. Here the CDR3 DNA reads TGTGCCAGCAGCCCTGGGACAGGGAGGAACACCGGGGAGCTGTTTTTT. It is translated as CASSPGTGRNTGELFF.

The sample holds one count of this clone. The genes are TRBV6-5 and TRBJ2-7; D unresolved. In germline, CDR1 is MNHEY, CDR2 SVGAGI. The CDR3 has 13 amino acids. The V gene lost 7 bases and the J gene lost 1 base, with 11 bases spanning the gap. This CDR3 is CASMVPGSYEQYF. CDR3 sequence (DNA): TGTGCCAGCATGGTGCCGGGTTCCTACGAGCAGTACTTC.

The genes are TRBV18 and TRBJ1-5, with a weak D call TRBD1 (5 bases). The CDR3 sequence is 15 residues long. The germline V and J ends were trimmed by 3 bases and 4 bases, with 13 bases remaining between them. CDR1 and CDR2 from the germline V gene are KGHSH and LQKENI. The CDR3 nucleotides read TGTGCCAGCTCACCTCGGAGGGGAGGGAATCAGCCCCAGCATTTT. This encodes CASSPRRGGNQPQHF. The full variable domain, completed using reference TRBV18 and TRBJ1-5, is NAGVMQNPRHLVRRRGQEARLRCSPMKGHSHVYWYRQLPEEGLKFMVYLQKENIIDESGMPKERFSAEFPKEGPSILRIQQVVRGDSAAYFCASSPRRGGNQPQHFGDGTRLSIL.

CDR3 residues: CASSRGVGNTIYF. The CDR3 nucleotides are TGTGCCAGCAGCAGGGGTGTTGGAAACACCATATATTTT. The chain employs TRBV6-5 and TRBJ1-3; D is possibly TRBD1 (6 bases). V lost 6 bases, J lost 3 bases, and 9 bases lay in between. Germline V gives CDR1 MNHEY, CDR2 SVGAGI. CDR3 size: 13 residues.

This clone was recorded once. The V and J genes are TRBV5-8 and TRBJ1-2; D not resolved. V dropped 2 bases and J dropped 4 bases, with 6 bases sitting between them. Germline values: CDR1 SGHTS, CDR2 YDEGEE. This CDR3 is built from 12 residues. The CDR3 sequence: CASSFLIYGYTF. The DNA of the CDR3 is TGTGCCAGCAGCTTTTTAATCTATGGCTACACCTTC.

The chain employs TRBV18 and TRBJ2-7; D unclear. The germline V gene has CDR1 KGHSH and CDR2 LQKENI. The CDR3 is 13 amino acids. Trimming pared 3 bases from V and 7 bases from J, leaving 13 bases between. CDR3 residues: CASSPLSLFEQYF. Here the CDR3 DNA reads TGTGCCAGCTCACCCCTTTCCCTCTTTGAGCAGTACTTC. Drawing the rest from reference TRBV18 and TRBJ2-7, the complete variable domain is NAGVMQNPRHLVRRRGQEARLRCSPMKGHSHVYWYRQLPEEGLKFMVYLQKENIIDESGMPKERFSAEFPKEGPSILRIQQVVRGDSAAYFCASSPLSLFEQYFGPGTRLTVT.

The chain couples TRBV28 to TRBJ2-2; D is ambiguous. With 4 bases removed from V and 1 base from J, the gap between germline ends came to 10 bases. This CDR3 has 15 residues. Germline V gene lookup returns CDR1 MDHEN and CDR2 SYDVKM. The DNA of the CDR3 is TGTGCCAGCAGTTCTGCGGCCAAGAACACCGGGGAGCTGTTTTTT. As protein: CASSSAAKNTGELFF.

J is TRBJ2-1 and V is TRBV6-2 or TRBV6-3; D possibly corresponds to TRBD1 (6 bases). Germline CDR1 MNHEY, CDR2 SVGEGT. The V end was cut by 2 bases, the J end by 12 bases, with 14 bases between. The CDR3 totals 13 residues. The CDR3 region has the DNA TGTGCCAGCAGTTACCACAGGGCCCTAGCGCAGTTCTTC. It specifies CASSYHRALAQFF.

The J gene is TRBJ2-7, the V gene TRBV20-1, with no clear D. Germline values: CDR1 DFQATT, CDR2 SNEGSKA (reference sequence). With 3 bases removed from V and 0 bases from J, the gap between germline ends came to 6 bases. This CDR3 spans 12 amino acids. CDR3: CSASYYSYEQYF. The CDR3 DNA is TGCAGTGCTAGTTACTACTCCTACGAGCAGTACTTC.

The chain joins TRBV6-6 to TRBJ2-7; tentatively, D is TRBD1 (7 bases). V lost 6 bases and J lost 0, with 18 bases in between. Germline V gene lookup returns CDR1 MNHNY and CDR2 SVGAGI (reference sequence). The CDR3 is made up of 16 amino acids. CDR3 protein: CASSQEDRTNSYEQYF. CDR3 sequence (DNA): TGTGCCAGCAGCCAAGAGGACAGGACTAACTCCTACGAGCAGTACTTC.

This clone showed up just once. This chain joins TRBV2 and TRBJ2-5; 7 bases fit TRBD2. With 7 bases clipped from V and 2 bases from J, the junction kept 4 bases outside the gene matches. CDR1 and CDR2 (germline): SNHLY, FYNNEI. This CDR3 has 13 amino acids. The CDR3 DNA follows: TGTGCCAGCATGGCGGGGGTACAAGAGACCCAGTACTTC. Amino acids: CASMAGVQETQYF.

This clone was picked up a small number of times. The chain has TRBV5-1 and TRBJ1-4; D is uncertain. Germline V lookup: CDR1 SGHRS, CDR2 YFSETQ. The V end was cut by 0 bases, the J end by 5 bases, with 11 bases between. The CDR3 loop spans 15 amino acids. For the CDR3, the DNA is TGCGCCAGCAGCTTGGCCCAGAGGGCGAATGAAAAACTGTTTTTT. Protein product: CASSLAQRANEKLFF.